The 27 T cell receptor beta chains below all came from one sample that was sequenced in a study of lymphopenia after photon versus proton radiotherapy. Libraries were prepared by immunoSEQ multiplex PCR; TCRdb keeps only in-frame clonotypes and omits some of them. The table lists 40,000 or so clones, 92% of them singletons, with nearly 15% in the top ten. The input for sequencing was peripheral blood, taken from a patient treated with photon-based radiotherapy. The source is a man in his sixties with cholangiocarcinoma.

This clone was seen a single time. This sample also contains other DNA sequences that code for the same CDR3. The chain links TRBV20-1 to TRBJ2-7, with unresolved D. This CDR3 comprises 11 residues. From germline, CDR1 is DFQATT and CDR2 SNEGSKA (reference sequence). Between the trimmed V and J ends, which lost 0 bases and 4 bases, there was a span of 4 bases. Here the CDR3 reads CSARDSYEQYF. The CDR3 DNA reads TGCAGTGCTAGAGACAGTTACGAGCAGTACTTC.

As for this clone: The same CDR3 can be traced to other DNA sequences in this sample. The chain combines TRBV6-1 with TRBJ1-4; D unresolved. This CDR3 has 15 amino acids. Trimming took 3 bases from V and 4 from J, leaving 12 bases between them. CDR1 is MNHNS, CDR2 SASEGT, per germline. DNA for the CDR3: TGTGCCAGCAGTGAGCTCGGTCAGAGTAATGAAAAACTGTTTTTT. Translated: CASSELGQSNEKLFF.

The chain combines TRBV4-2 with TRBJ2-5; 11 nucleotides line up with TRBD2. This CDR3 is built from 17 residues. V lost 1 base and J lost 4; bases outside the gene matches: 8. Germline loops: CDR1 LGHNA, CDR2 YNFKEQ. This CDR3 is CASSQVIAGGPGETQYF. CDR3 DNA: TGTGCCAGCAGCCAAGTCATAGCGGGAGGGCCTGGAGAGACCCAGTACTTC.

The rearrangement joins TRBV30 to TRBJ2-7, with D unresolved. The CDR3 is 15 residues long. The V and J ends lost 3 bases and 3 bases respectively, with 18 bases between them. From germline, CDR1 is GTSNPN and CDR2 SVGIG (reference sequence). The CDR3 region has the DNA TGTGCCTGGAGCCTCGCGGCCGTAGGATTCTACGAGCAGTACTTC. This encodes CAWSLAAVGFYEQYF.

The V call is TRBV6-5, the J call TRBJ2-7; a weak D match, TRBD1 (5 bases). This CDR3 region has 14 residues. Trimming shortened V by 4 bases and J by 5 bases, and 15 bases separated the two germline ends. The germline V gene has CDR1 MNHEY and CDR2 SVGAGI. CDR3 coding DNA: TGTGCCAGCAGTTTCTCCAGGGAATTCGACGAGCAGTACTTC. Translated: CASSFSREFDEQYF.

This clone was found once. The chain uses TRBV5-1 and TRBJ2-1; 9 positions agree with TRBD1. The CDR3 has 15 residues. The junction had 13 bases not matched to a gene; V was cut back by 9 bases and J by 6 bases. The germline V gene encodes CDR1 SGHRS and CDR2 YFSETQ. CDR3 nucleotide sequence: TGCGCCACCGGAGGGGCAGGGACAGGGCCCAATGAGCAGTTCTTC. Its protein is CATGGAGTGPNEQFF.

The chain uses TRBV19 and TRBJ2-7, with TRBD2 matching over 9 bases. Germline V gene sequence: CDR1 LNHDA, CDR2 SQIVND (reference sequence). The CDR3 consists of 18 residues. Trimming removed 3 bases from V and 5 bases from J; junction bases left unmatched: 17. The CDR3 region has the DNA TGTGCCAGTAGTATTATTTACGTACGCGGGAGGGCCGGCCACGAGCAGTACTTC. It translates to CASSIIYVRGRAGHEQYF. The whole variable domain, remainder taken from reference TRBV19 and TRBJ2-7, is DGGITQSPKYLFRKEGQNVTLSCEQNLNHDAMYWYRQDPGQGLRLIYYSQIVNDFQKGDIAEGYSVSREKKESFPLTVTSAQKNPTAFYLCASSIIYVRGRAGHEQYFGPGTRLTVT.

The chain uses TRBV6-6 and TRBJ2-3; no reliable D call. Trimming removed 5 bases at V and 5 bases at J, with 8 bases between. There are 12 residues in the CDR3. Germline loops: CDR1 MNHNY, CDR2 SVGAGI (reference sequence). CDR3 protein: CASSDGRDTQYF. In nucleotides, the CDR3 is TGTGCCAGCAGTGACGGACGAGATACGCAGTATTTT.

The CDR3 region has the DNA TGTGCCAGCAGTGCCTTAGGGACAGGGGTCAATCAGCCCCAGCATTTT. This codes for CASSALGTGVNQPQHF. The chain links TRBV2 to TRBJ1-5; 10 nucleotides align to TRBD1. Per germline, CDR1 SNHLY and CDR2 FYNNEI. This CDR3 spans 16 amino acids. V lost 4 bases, J lost 3 bases, and 6 bases stayed unmatched.

The chain carries TRBV21-1 and TRBJ1-2. TRBV21-1 is marked as a pseudogene. The CDR3 covers 15 residues. The CDR3 sequence is CASSKWRGVAYGYTF. CDR3 in DNA: TGTGCCAGCAGCAAATGGCGGGGGGTAGCCTATGGCTACACCTTC.

The chain carries TRBV5-6 and TRBJ2-1; 13 bases map to TRBD2. CDR3 length: 14 amino acids. Trimming cost V 7 bases and J 4 bases; bases outside gene matches: 2. Germline assignment: CDR1 SGHDT and CDR2 YYEEEE. CDR3 residues: CASQLAGGYNEQFF. The CDR3 DNA sequence: TGTGCCAGCCAACTAGCGGGAGGGTACAATGAGCAGTTCTTC.

The genes are TRBV6-5 and TRBJ1-3; no clear D gene. V was shortened by 2 bases and J by 3 bases, with 11 bases between the two germline ends. There are 15 residues in the CDR3. The V gene's germline CDR1 is MNHEY and CDR2 SVGAGI. The CDR3 sequence is CASSYALADGNTIYF. Written as DNA, the CDR3 is TGTGCCAGCAGTTACGCGTTGGCAGATGGAAACACCATATATTTT.

This chain uses TRBV5-1 with TRBJ2-3, with D perhaps assigned TRBD1 or TRBD2 (5 bases each). This CDR3 has 13 residues. The V end lost 4 bases, the J end lost 4 bases, and 10 bases lay between the germline ends. Germline values: CDR1 SGHRS, CDR2 YFSETQ. This chain's CDR3 is CASSLRGPDTQYF. DNA for the CDR3: TGCGCCAGCAGCCTGAGGGGACCAGATACGCAGTATTTT.

This clone occurred once. The rearrangement uses TRBV6-1 and TRBJ2-5, with 7 bases fitting TRBD1. Germline-derived CDR1 and CDR2 are MNHNS and SASEGT. The CDR3 spans 15 residues. V dropped 7 bases and J dropped 3; count of bases not matched to a gene: 11. CDR3 protein: CASNPQGREEETQYF. DNA for the CDR3: TGTGCCAGCAACCCACAGGGGCGCGAGGAAGAGACCCAGTACTTC.

The chain couples TRBV28 to TRBJ2-7; 8 nucleotides match TRBD2. Germline CDR1 reads MDHEN; CDR2 reads SYDVKM. V was clipped by 0 bases and J by 4 bases; unmatched bases: 5. The CDR3 is 15 residues long. The CDR3: CASSLWREASYEQYF. CDR3 DNA sequence: TGTGCCAGCAGTTTATGGCGGGAGGCTTCATACGAGCAGTACTTC.

The chain recombines TRBV7-3 with TRBJ1-2; possible D gene TRBD1, 6 bases. The V and J ends lost 1 base and 3 bases respectively, with 21 bases between them. CDR3 size: 18 residues. Germline assignment: CDR1 SGHTA and CDR2 FQGTGA. CDR3 loop: CASSLRAPPTGLDYGYTF. DNA of the CDR3: TGTGCCAGCAGCTTAAGAGCCCCCCCTACAGGGTTGGACTATGGCTACACCTTC. Complete variable domain (other parts from reference TRBV7-3 and TRBJ1-2): GAGVSQTPSNKVTEKGKYVELRCDPISGHTALYWYRQSLGQGPEFLIYFQGTGAADDSGLPNDRFFAVRPEGSVSTLKIQRTERGDSAVYLCASSLRAPPTGLDYGYTFGSGTRLTVV.

The rearrangement joins TRBV28 to TRBJ1-1; D is perhaps TRBD1 (5 bases). The CDR3 is 15 residues long. CDR1 MDHEN and CDR2 SYDVKM come from the germline V gene. Trimming cost V 3 bases and J 0 bases, with 11 bases left between them. DNA of the CDR3: TGTGCCAGCAGTTTTGGAAGGGGAATGAACACTGAAGCTTTCTTT. It codes for CASSFGRGMNTEAFF. Full variable domain (missing parts from reference TRBV28 and TRBJ1-1): DVKVTQSSRYLVKRTGEKVFLECVQDMDHENMFWYRQDPGLGLRLIYFSYDVKMKEKGDIPEGYSVSREKKERFSLILESASTNQTSMYLCASSFGRGMNTEAFFGQGTRLTVV.

In this sample, this clone turned up once. This chain links TRBV5-5 with TRBJ2-5; D not certain. V was clipped by 0 bases and J by 2 bases, with 11 bases between them. The CDR3 is made up of 15 amino acids. Germline V gives CDR1 SGHKS, CDR2 YYEKEE (reference sequence). The CDR3 loop reads CASSLVPTIQETQYF. CDR3 bases: TGTGCCAGCAGCTTGGTACCAACGATTCAAGAGACCCAGTACTTC.

The chain combines TRBV9 with TRBJ2-1; D is ambiguous. The CDR3 extends over 15 amino acids. CDR1 and CDR2 from the germline V gene are SGDLS and YYNGEE. V lost 0 bases, J lost 1 base, and 8 bases lay in between. The CDR3 DNA follows: TGTGCCAGCAGCGTAGCTGTGAGTTCCTACAATGAGCAGTTCTTC. It codes for CASSVAVSSYNEQFF.

The V gene is TRBV15, the J gene TRBJ1-3; D is possibly TRBD1 (5 bases). The ends were cut back, 0 bases at V and 3 bases at J, with 9 bases in the middle. Germline CDR1 is LNHNV and CDR2 is YYDKDF (reference sequence). There are 15 residues in the CDR3. The DNA of the CDR3 is TGTGCCACCAGCAGAGATCAGGGCCGTGGAAACACCATATATTTT. Translating gives CATSRDQGRGNTIYF.

The gene calls are TRBV19 and TRBJ2-3, with TRBD2 matching over 7 bases. The CDR3 covers 16 residues. V lost 5 bases, J lost 4 bases, and 12 bases stayed unmatched. The germline V gene encodes CDR1 LNHDA and CDR2 SQIVND (reference sequence). The CDR3 reads CASSAQLAGVADTQYF. Here the CDR3 DNA reads TGTGCCAGTAGTGCCCAATTGGCGGGGGTGGCAGATACGCAGTATTTT.

This clone was detected only once. The chain uses TRBV9 and TRBJ2-2; D is unresolved. CDR1 and CDR2 (germline): SGDLS, YYNGEE. The CDR3 has 13 amino acids. The ends were cut back, 0 bases at V and 8 bases at J, with 8 bases in the middle. CDR3 DNA: TGTGCCAGCAGCGTAGAAATGGCTGGGGAGCTGTTTTTT. Translation: CASSVEMAGELFF.

This clone was counted a single time. The chain is built from TRBV14 and TRBJ2-2; D assignment may be TRBD1 or TRBD2 (5 bases each). Trimming shortened V by 1 base and J by 1 base, and 13 bases separated the two germline ends. Germline lookup yields CDR1 SGHDN and CDR2 FVKESK. CDR3 length: 17 amino acids. The CDR3 DNA reads as TGTGCCAGCAGCCAAGGTTCCCGGGACGGGAACACCGGGGAGCTGTTTTTT. The encoded protein is CASSQGSRDGNTGELFF.

V usage is TRBV5-1 and J usage is TRBJ2-3; D gene uncertain. The V end was cut by 0 bases, the J end by 1 base, with 9 bases between. Looked up from germline, CDR1 is SGHRS and CDR2 is YFSETQ. This CDR3 is built from 15 residues. CDR3 amino acids: CASSLGWPGTDTQYF. For the CDR3, the DNA is TGCGCCAGCAGCTTGGGCTGGCCTGGCACAGATACGCAGTATTTT.

In this sample, this clone turned up once. The chain uses TRBV15 and TRBJ2-5; 12 nucleotides align to TRBD1. The V gene end was trimmed by 3 bases and the J gene end by 3 bases; junction bases not matched to a gene: 2. The CDR3 totals 15 residues. Germline CDR1 and CDR2: LNHNV and YYDKDF (reference sequence). In DNA form, the CDR3 reads TGTGCCACCAGCAGGGGACAGGGGGCTGAAGAGACCCAGTACTTC. This codes for CATSRGQGAEETQYF.

The rearrangement uses TRBV9 and TRBJ1-1; D unclear. This CDR3 spans 13 amino acids. Germline V gene lookup returns CDR1 SGDLS and CDR2 YYNGEE. V lost 4 bases to trimming and J lost 8 bases, with 15 bases between them. CDR3 sequence (DNA): TGTGCCAGCAGCCAACTCACGGGTGGGGAAGCTTTCTTT. It yields the protein CASSQLTGGEAFF.

This chain uses TRBV7-2 with TRBJ2-5; D is possibly TRBD1 or TRBD2 (7 bases each). This CDR3 has 15 amino acids. Trimming took 3 bases from V and 4 from J, leaving 15 bases between them. CDR1 is SGHTA and CDR2 is FQGNSA in the germline V gene. Here the CDR3 reads CASSLGGGILETQYF. In nucleotides, the CDR3 is TGTGCCAGCAGCTTGGGAGGGGGCATCCTAGAGACCCAGTACTTC.